This TCR beta chain stems from a study of shared clonotypes between healthy human individuals (dated by TCRdb to about 2020). With regard to the full study: The cohort included a few men and a couple of women between 18 and 49 years of age. For each donor, CD4 naive and CD4 memory were each run on three plates, CD8 naive on two plates, and CD8 memory on one plate. To estimate repertoire size and how much clonotype sharing occurs between individuals, the study deeply sequenced the blood TCR repertoires of five or six healthy adults. To increase sequencing depth and limit assay-specific biases, TCR repertoire library preparation and sequencing were carried out by different laboratories using diverse techniques. Between about 0.94 and 8.9 billion PBMCs per donor were obtained by leukapheresis. Overall study outcomes, separate from this receptor: Pairwise subsampling led to the expectation that sequencing depth would affect the degree of clonotype sharing among donors. Sampling was restricted to blood, and TCR repertoires in tissues likely differ from the TCR repertoires found in blood. Even with the large sequencing depth, rarefaction of the sorted-subset datasets indicated that sequencing was incomplete. Because the study included a small number of donors, the genetic and exposure-history diversity represented was limited. Naive subsets generally had larger estimated clonotype richness than memory subsets. About 4.5% of naive CD4, 3.5% of naive CD8, approximately 2.2% of memory CD4, and 0.35% to 0.4% of memory CD8 clonotypes were shared across a few donors. Compared with non-shared clonotypes, the clonotypes found in all four sorted-subset donors had higher generation probabilities.

The donors were healthy, HIV-negative adults with no recently reported acute infections or vaccinations. All donors were Caucasian adults living in Nashville, Tennessee, USA. CD4+ T cells were enriched by magnetic negative selection, after which naive cells were positively selected on CD45RA and the negative fraction was taken as the memory subset. Blood was obtained by leukapheresis, after which PBMCs were separated by Ficoll-Histopaque density gradient centrifugation and cryopreserved in liquid nitrogen vapor phase. Analytical flow cytometry was used to check the purity and quantity of every magnetically sorted T cell population. From each sorted fraction, genomic DNA was isolated and quantified by UV absorbance on a Nanodrop 2000c. A word on this clone: What antigen it recognizes has not been identified. Base qualities were left out, and no much larger clone turns up one base away.

Deletion took 3 bases off V and 6 bases off J, with a span of 5 bases between the germline ends. The CDR3 has 11 amino acids, counting the end cysteine and phenylalanine. Here the CDR3 DNA is all that survives: 33 bases in frame from base 1. CDR1 and CDR2, per the germline V gene (reference sequence), are SEHNR and FQNEAQ. TCR CDR3 regions were amplified from genomic DNA by multiplex PCR using the deep immunoSEQ assay. For each cell subset, the extracted genomic DNA was distributed evenly across all wells of several immunoSEQ 96-well plates, and each plate served as one replicate. For sorted subsets, 200 to 250 ng genomic DNA, equal to about 30,000 T cell genomes, was loaded into each replicate PCR. Purified libraries were quantified with a Qubit 3.0 fluorometer, sized on a Bioanalyzer 2100, and re-quantified with the KAPA Library Quantification kit. Every immunoSEQ 96-well plate was sequenced on a separate single-read 150-cycle Illumina NextSeq 550 flow cell. Per the authors' processing: Because the immunoSEQ output held only junctional sequences and lacked quality scores, the filtering could not match the filtering applied to full-length reads. To assign V/J genes and CDR3, sequences were annotated against IMGT germline references using PyIR, a Python wrapper for IgBLAST v1.9. Reads were removed for weak V/J assignments (E-value above 1e-6), missing CDR3, stop codons, out-of-frame junctions, or ambiguous translated residues. V3J clonotypes were defined by identical inferred V gene, J gene, and CDR3 amino acid sequence. Percentage overlap between repertoires was calculated by dividing the number of shared unique clonotypes by the size of the smaller repertoire. RTK rarefaction, the Chao1 estimator, and Recon v2.1 estimates of unobserved clonotypes were used to assess repertoire richness. OLGA was used to compute generation probabilities for all TCRbeta clonotypes that the gDNA method yielded from four donors. This is the immuneACCESS table as TCRdb keeps it, with only in-frame sequences that have V and J called. A part of the clones is gone; compared with another copy, unresolved V genes explain less than half, and the rest is unexplained. V and J calls and clone size are copied from that table; D and trimming were computed from the DNA. This sample gives 1.6 million or so clones in total; around 95% of them show up just once. Clones ranked in the top ten supply approximately 1% of the sample.

The sequence derives from a man aged 30 to 39 in good health. The chain uses TRBV7-9 and TRBJ1-1; no confident D gene assignment can be made. The sample comprised naive CD4+ T cells sorted from blood. Reading the label with the study, this specimen's cell subset or site is: CD45RA+ positively selected. The nucleotide sequence is TGTGCCAGCAGCTTTCTTCCTGAAGCTTTCTTT. It is translated as CASSFLPEAFF.